Reported below is one TCR beta chain. This clonotype was found many times. Its antigen is currently not known. No base quality values were provided; no much bigger clone lies one nucleotide off. The data stem from a study of T cells in Graves' hyperthyroidism and ophthalmopathy (dated by TCRdb to the late 2010s). Background for the entire study: Peripheral blood samples were taken at initial diagnosis, before any treatment was given. A discovery cohort of around 100 patients, about 43 with Graves' ophthalmopathy and 57 with stable Graves' hyperthyroidism, was used to find distinguishing TCR V-J signatures. Whether ophthalmopathy could be predicted prospectively was tested in an independent validation cohort made up of some 20 hyperthyroidism patients plus 17 patients who later progressed to ophthalmopathy. The approximately 90 discovery patients were randomly split 7:3 into training and test sets. In about 6 Graves' hyperthyroidism patients, the study also compared T-cell repertoires from thyroid tissue with T-cell repertoires from blood. Once sampling was done, hyperthyroidism patients were given methimazole at a starting dose of 30 mg daily, whereas ophthalmopathy patients were given high-dose intravenous methylprednisolone. TCR Vbeta CDR3 sequencing of 135 peripheral blood samples (under 45 ophthalmopathy, some 75 hyperthyroidism and around 17 progressor patients) is reported in the paper. On the study overall, not on this receptor specifically: Most expanded thyroid clonotypes (frequency above 0.001) were also detected in blood, a finding suggesting that blood repertoires may reflect thyroid immune responses. In cross-validation, a model built on a 13 V-J signature told ophthalmopathy apart from stable hyperthyroidism with approximately 90% sensitivity and 81% to 82% specificity, and in testing the same model reached 80%/75%. Sample size was not statistically predetermined, and investigators were not blinded to group allocation. In validation, progression to ophthalmopathy was predicted by the model with more than 65% sensitivity and just over 72% specificity, a median of roughly six months before onset.

There are 13 amino acids in the CDR3, from cysteine to phenylalanine inclusive. The DNA shown is the 39-base CDR3, in frame from base 1. Ends trimmed: V by 10 bases, J by 4 bases; bases unmatched to a gene: 7. The germline V gene supplies CDR1 SNHLY and CDR2 FYNNEI. Ophthalmopathy patients had moderately to severely active disease, with a Clinical Activity Score of 3 or more, a NOSPECS grade of 4 or more, and a disease duration of less than 3 months. Patients with uncontrolled infections, other autoimmune diseases, pregnancy or lactation were excluded. Diagnoses were established on the basis of clinical symptoms, serum thyroxine and TRAb, thyroid ultrasound, and orbital computed tomography. PBMCs were isolated from more than 9 ml of fresh peripheral blood by Ficoll-Paque density gradient centrifugation. Total RNA was extracted using Trizol reagent, and RNA quality was assessed on an Agilent 2100 Bioanalyzer.

Amplification of TCR beta CDR3 regions was carried out from RNA transcripts. The first round of RT-PCR for the TCR CDR3 was performed with the HTBI primer set and the Qiagen OneStep RT-PCR kit. A second multiplex PCR round built the libraries, followed by size selection and purification. Paired-end sequencing of the libraries was performed with 100 bp reads on an Illumina HiSeq2000. In the original analysis: Raw data were processed with SOAPnuke, discarding reads with adapters, uncalled bases, mean Phred below 15, or no exact constant-primer or identifier match. COPE v1.2.5 was used to merge high-quality paired reads, and clonotypes were defined as unique nucleotide sequences. MiTCR v1.1 was used to align clonotypes to the IMGT TRBV, TRBD and TRBJ reference segments. Analysis was restricted to V-J combinations with a frequency above 0.0001, which covered over 98% of repertoires. The TCS score was defined as the ratio of F50 (clonal expansion) to E x V (chaos), calculated using BLOSUM62-based TCRdist between CDR3 peptides within each V-J. Welch's t-statistics and random forest reduced fewer than 600 V-J features to 10 to 15, which were used in a naive Bayes classifier (R e1071). In-frame beta chains were kept once TCRdb had trimmed the public reads at Q25 with fastp and called clones with MiXCR. CDR3 protein duplicates are merged, each entry listing the most common genes and DNA. The V and J calls were not made by the authors but by TCRdb's processing. This sample lists hundreds of thousands of distinct CDR3 sequences; about 20% were detected once. Approximately 60% of the sample is in the top ten clones.

Recombination connected TRBV2 to TRBJ2-5; TRBD1 lines up with 9 middle nucleotides. The sample comprised blood. This sequence was found in a young man with Graves' ophthalmopathy. The DNA reads TGTGCCAACAAACAGGGGGCAGGAGAGACCCAGTACTTC. Its translation reads: CANKQGAGETQYF.